This TCR beta chain stems from a study of blood T cell repertoires in COVID-19. The method was immunoSEQ multiplex PCR; TCRdb's version includes in-frame clones alone and lacks a portion of them. The sample holds about 46,000 clones, around nine tenths seen once. Germline V gives CDR1 SNHLY, CDR2 FYNNEI. The CDR3 loop spans 15 amino acids. Trimming took off 8 bases at V and 4 bases at J, with 20 bases between the two ends. Sequenced input: peripheral blood. The TCR sequence derives from a human donor with active COVID-19. The donor label of this sample is uncertain. The chain uses TRBV2 and TRBJ1-1; weak D call: TRBD1 (6 bases). The CDR3 nucleotides read TGTGCCAGCCAAACCCAGGGAGGGGGAGTCACTGAAGCTTTCTTT. This sequence encodes CASQTQGGGVTEAFF.